This TCR beta chain was sequenced during a study of early T cells in non-severe SARS-CoV-2 infection. Study-level points and caveats: In VDJdb matching, anti-spike CD8 responses were favored while private and CD4 specificities went missing.

V dropped 3 bases and J dropped 8; count of bases not matched to a gene: 10. The CDR3 length is 15 residues. Germline V lookup: CDR1 MDHEN, CDR2 SYDVKM. TCRdb fed the 5' RACE reads into MiXCR, producing one record per CDR3 protein. The sample includes 70,000 or so distinct CDR3 sequences, approximately 12% of them seen just once. In this sample, this clonotype turned up many times. Antigen specificity is unknown. The V call is TRBV28, the J call TRBJ2-3; TRBD2 matches at 8 bases. The sample consisted of whole blood. This receptor was identified in an adult who was a healthcare worker with PCR-confirmed SARS-CoV-2 infection or an uninfected control (not recorded which). The CDR3 region has the DNA TGTGCCAGCAGTTTGACGGCGGGAGGTTGGGGTACGCAGTATTTT. This gives the protein CASSLTAGGWGTQYF.